The clone carrying this TCR beta chain was picked up a small number of times. The antigen is undetermined. 13 Jbeta primers and 60 Vbeta primers were used for the PCR. The protocol was immunoSEQ multiplex PCR, while the TCRdb copy is restricted to in-frame clones and leaves out a portion. Of 160,000 or so clones listed, 71% were seen once; the top ten hold 2.5% to 3%. The data originate from a study of cytomegalovirus exposure and HLA in healthy donors. General observations from the study: An analysis was carried out at a later point. It showed that HLA-associated TCR beta chains were more clonally expanded than equally common non-associated chains. It is likely that the observed cluster of highly shared sequence variants was a sequencing artifact. Earlier analysis found most TCR beta V segments productive about 87% or about 30% of the time. A later analysis revealed that TCR association rates differed between HLA loci, peaking at DRB1 and bottoming out at HLA-C.

V gave up 3 bases and J gave up 7 bases, with 16 bases separating them. The germline V gene encodes CDR1 GTSNPN and CDR2 SVGIG (reference sequence). The CDR3 has 13 amino acids. The TCR comes from a woman in her twenties or thirties in good health and CMV-seronegative. Sequencing was performed on PBMCs. This chain connects TRBV30 to TRBJ2-7; a weak D match, TRBD2 (6 bases). This CDR3 reads CAWRKVPAGEQYF. The CDR3 nucleotides are TGTGCCTGGAGAAAGGTTCCTGCGGGAGAGCAGTACTTC.